The 30 T cell receptor beta chains given below trace back to one sample, sequenced in a study of T-cell reconstitution after alpha-beta-depleted transplantation in children (dated by TCRdb to 2016 to 2018). Libraries were made using PCR. Sequencing instrument: Illumina HiSeq 2500. TCR library preparation used molecular barcoding, with unique molecular identifiers applied to normalize quantification of the TCRbeta repertoire. The public reads were reprocessed in TCRdb via fastp at Q25 and MiXCR, keeping in-frame beta chains. Identical CDR3 protein sequences are pooled into one entry, listed with their most common genes and DNA. Across this sample there are roughly 100,000 distinct CDR3 sequences, with roughly 8.4% seen only once. The top ten hold just under 7% of the sample. The sample was PBMCs from the stem cell graft donor, taken from the stem cell graft. Receptors originate from a human donor who donated a stem cell graft to a child with congenital amegakaryocytic thrombocytopenia.

The chain couples TRBV5-6 to TRBJ1-1; D unresolved. Germline V gene sequence: CDR1 SGHDT, CDR2 YYEEEE. The CDR3 has 13 residues. V dropped 0 bases and J dropped 4 bases, with 7 bases sitting between them. The CDR3 DNA reads as TGTGCCAGCAGCTTGGGTGGATTCACTGAAGCTTTCTTT. Translation gives CASSLGGFTEAFF.

This clonotype was recorded many times. The chain is built from TRBV4-3 and TRBJ2-7, with D possibly being TRBD1 (5 bases). The CDR3 contains 13 residues. V dropped 1 base and J dropped 4 bases, with 8 bases sitting between them. Per the germline V gene, CDR1 is LGHNA and CDR2 is YSLEER. This CDR3 reads CASSQARQYEQYF. DNA of the CDR3: TGCGCCAGCAGCCAAGCCCGACAGTACGAGCAGTACTTC.

Regarding this clonotype: Given a much more abundant clone one base away, this may be a read error. J is TRBJ1-2 and V is TRBV20-1, with a weak D call TRBD1 (5 bases). This CDR3 is 12 amino acids long. Germline V CDR1 and CDR2: DFQATT, SNEGSKA (reference sequence). The CDR3 loop is CGALGGVGGYTF. Here the CDR3 DNA reads TGCGGTGCTCTTGGGGGGGTAGGGGGCTACACCTTC.

This clonotype was counted ten times or more. V is TRBV7-3 and J is TRBJ1-6, with D tentatively TRBD1 (5 bases). Germline V gives CDR1 SGHTA, CDR2 FQGTGA. There are 17 residues in the CDR3. With 5 bases removed from V and 7 bases from J, the gap between germline ends came to 21 bases. The CDR3 loop is CASSLHSLAAGNSPLHF. The DNA of the CDR3 is TGTGCCAGCAGCCTCCACTCCCTAGCGGCAGGGAATTCACCCCTCCACTTT.

This clonotype occurred many times. V is TRBV4-2 and J is TRBJ1-3, with 7 positions matching TRBD1. CDR3 length: 17 amino acids. The germline gives CDR1 LGHNA, CDR2 YNFKEQ. After removal of 1 base from V and 4 bases from J, the junction contained 10 bases not matched to a gene. CDR3 DNA: TGTGCCAGCAGCCAAGGTCGAGACAGGGCTGGAGGAAACACCATATATTTT. Translation gives CASSQGRDRAGGNTIYF.

This clonotype was picked up many times. This chain uses TRBV20-1 with TRBJ1-6; D unresolved. V lost 3 bases, J lost 9 bases, and 18 bases lay in between. The V gene's germline CDR1 is DFQATT and CDR2 SNEGSKA (reference sequence). The CDR3 is made up of 15 amino acids. CDR3 amino acids: CSASSGDLISSPLHF. For the CDR3, the DNA is TGCAGTGCTAGCTCTGGGGATCTTATAAGTTCACCCCTCCACTTT.

This clonotype was seen many times. This sequence joins TRBV7-9 and TRBJ2-3, with 7 bases matching TRBD2. The CDR3 runs to 17 residues. J was trimmed by 2 bases and V by 7 bases; bases with no gene match: 15. CDR1 is SEHNR and CDR2 is FQNEAQ in the germline V gene (reference sequence). CDR3 nucleotides: TGTGCCAGCATCCTCCCCGCCCTAGCGGTTAACACAGATACGCAGTATTTT. Translated, it gives CASILPALAVNTDTQYF.

The sample holds many counts of this clonotype. This rearrangement joins TRBV11-2 to TRBJ2-6; D is possibly TRBD1 or TRBD2 (5 bases each). The CDR3 is 18 residues long. Looked up from germline, CDR1 is SGHAT and CDR2 is FQNNGV. V dropped 6 bases and J dropped 2 bases, with 20 bases sitting between them. The CDR3 protein is CASRSPGRKLAGANVLTF. As DNA, the CDR3 is TGTGCCAGCAGATCTCCGGGGCGAAAGCTCGCTGGGGCCAACGTCCTGACTTTC.

Many counts were recorded for this clonotype. The chain employs TRBV12-3 or TRBV12-4 and TRBJ1-2; D not certain. V dropped 0 bases and J dropped 8 bases, with 10 bases sitting between them. The CDR3 covers 13 residues. The CDR3 spells CASSLAREGGYTF. In nucleotides, the CDR3 is TGTGCCAGCAGTTTAGCGCGGGAGGGAGGCTACACCTTC.

At least ten counts were recorded for this clonotype. J is TRBJ2-7 and V is TRBV3-1; 7 bases fit TRBD1. Germline lookup yields CDR1 LGHDT and CDR2 YNNKEL (reference sequence). This CDR3 contains 13 residues. V was clipped by 6 bases and J by 5 bases; unmatched bases: 7. The CDR3 here is CASRQGLINEQYF. In DNA form, the CDR3 reads TGTGCCAGCAGACAGGGGCTAATCAACGAGCAGTACTTC.

This clonotype has ten or more counts. This chain connects TRBV5-1 to TRBJ1-1; D remains unclear. Per the germline V gene, CDR1 is SGHRS and CDR2 is YFSETQ. The CDR3 is 14 residues long. Trimming took off 5 bases at V and 1 base at J, with 12 bases between the two ends. The CDR3 DNA reads as TGCGCCAGCAGGTTTCTCGCGGAGAACACTGAAGCTTTCTTT. It is translated as CASRFLAENTEAFF.

This clonotype was detected many times. This chain joins TRBV12-3 or TRBV12-4 and TRBJ2-7; 7 nucleotides agree with TRBD1. The CDR3 runs 15 residues. With V trimmed by 5 bases and J by 5 bases, 12 bases remained unmatched. For the CDR3, the DNA is TGTGCCAGCAGTAGCCCGAAAGGGGGCCGGGACGAGCAGTACTTC. It translates to CASSSPKGGRDEQYF.

In this sample, this clonotype turned up many times. The gene calls are TRBV2 and TRBJ1-5, with D unresolved. The V gene lost 3 bases and the J gene lost 4 bases, with 10 bases spanning the gap. CDR1 and CDR2 (germline): SNHLY, FYNNEI. CDR3 length: 14 residues. The CDR3 is CASSDPGGNQPQHF. For the CDR3, the DNA is TGTGCCAGCAGTGACCCAGGTGGGAATCAGCCCCAGCATTTT.

This clonotype showed up many times. The J gene is TRBJ1-1, the V gene TRBV9; TRBD1 agrees at 7 bases. The germline V gene has CDR1 SGDLS and CDR2 YYNGEE. The junction had 6 bases not matched to a gene; V was cut back by 3 bases and J by 4 bases. The CDR3 runs 14 residues. DNA of the CDR3: TGTGCCAGCAGCGCATTAGCAGGGGGCACTGAAGCTTTCTTT. Residues: CASSALAGGTEAFF.

The sample holds many counts of this clonotype. The gene calls are TRBV28 and TRBJ1-5; D is perhaps TRBD1 (6 bases). From germline, CDR1 is MDHEN and CDR2 SYDVKM. The V and J ends lost 6 bases and 9 bases respectively, with 18 bases between them. There are 14 residues in the CDR3. CDR3 sequence reads: CASSSGTPVRPQHF. CDR3 coding DNA: TGTGCCAGCAGCTCCGGGACACCCGTCAGGCCCCAGCATTTT. The variable domain in full, with the rest retrieved from reference TRBV28 and TRBJ1-5, is DVKVTQSSRYLVKRTGEKVFLECVQDMDHENMFWYRQDPGLGLRLIYFSYDVKMKEKGDIPEGYSVSREKKERFSLILESASTNQTSMYLCASSSGTPVRPQHFGDGTRLSIL.

This clonotype was recorded many times. This chain links TRBV7-2 with TRBJ2-3, with D perhaps TRBD2 (5 bases). The CDR3 has 13 amino acids. Germline-derived CDR1 and CDR2 are SGHTA and FQGNSA. With 4 bases removed from V and 9 bases from J, the gap between germline ends came to 14 bases. The CDR3 loop reads CASSSGPTGTQYF. CDR3 nucleotide sequence: TGTGCCAGCAGCTCCGGACCAACGGGGACGCAGTATTTT.

V and J are TRBV6-1 and TRBJ1-4; tentatively, D is TRBD1 (5 bases). Germline V gene sequence: CDR1 MNHNS, CDR2 SASEGT. Trimming removed 6 bases at V and 5 bases at J, with 13 bases between. This CDR3 region has 14 residues. The CDR3: CASRSGGRNEKLFF. The CDR3, as DNA: TGTGCCAGCAGGAGCGGGGGTAGGAATGAAAAACTGTTTTTT.

This clonotype was observed many times. This chain joins TRBV3-1 and TRBJ1-1; D might be TRBD1 (6 bases). V was cut by 0 bases and J by 1 base, with 12 bases left in between. CDR3 length: 16 amino acids. CDR1 LGHDT and CDR2 YNNKEL come from the germline V gene (reference sequence). For the CDR3, the DNA is TGTGCCAGCAGCCAAGACCCTAGAGGGGGGAACACTGAAGCTTTCTTT. Translation: CASSQDPRGGNTEAFF.

This clonotype was counted many times. The genes are TRBV24-1 and TRBJ2-3; D tentatively fits TRBD1 or TRBD2 (6 bases each). CDR3 size: 15 residues. V lost 3 bases, J lost 6 bases, and 15 bases lay in between. Per germline, CDR1 KGHDR and CDR2 SFDVKD. The CDR3 nucleotides are TGTGCCACCAGTGATACTCGGGGGCCGGGTGATACGCAGTATTTT. It specifies CATSDTRGPGDTQYF.

This clonotype has a count of ten or more. The rearrangement uses TRBV11-2 and TRBJ2-3, with D uncertain. The germline V gene encodes CDR1 SGHAT and CDR2 FQNNGV. Trimming took 0 bases from V and 1 from J, leaving 11 bases between them. This CDR3 spans 16 amino acids. The CDR3 bases are TGTGCCAGCAGCTTAGATTTCGGCCCAGGCACAGATACGCAGTATTTT. Its protein product is CASSLDFGPGTDTQYF.

This clonotype was counted at least ten times. The CDR3 DNA is TGCAGTGCACGGGACTCACTCACAGATACGCAGTATTTT. Residues: CSARDSLTDTQYF. The chain uses TRBV20-1 and TRBJ2-3; the D gene is possibly TRBD2 (6 bases). Trimming stripped 6 bases from V and 2 bases from J, with 12 bases between. Germline lookup yields CDR1 DFQATT and CDR2 SNEGSKA (reference sequence). The CDR3 is 13 amino acids.

This clonotype has ten or more counts. CDR3 nucleotides: TGTGCCAGCAGTTTAAGACAGGGAGGTGGCGATGAGCAGTTCTTC. Protein: CASSLRQGGGDEQFF. The chain links TRBV12-3 or TRBV12-4 to TRBJ2-1; D may be TRBD1 (7 bases). The V end lost 2 bases, the J end lost 8 bases, and 16 bases lay between the germline ends. CDR3 length: 15 amino acids.

As for this clonotype: A single base separates this from a much larger clone, so it may be a read error. The chain recombines TRBV27 with TRBJ1-1; D perhaps matches TRBD1 (5 bases). This CDR3 spans 13 amino acids. Germline V lookup: CDR1 MNHEY, CDR2 SMNVEV (reference sequence). CDR3 DNA sequence: TGTGCCAGCAGTTTTGACAGAAACACTGAAGCTTACTTT. It is translated as CASSFDRNTEAYF.

This clonotype was seen repeatedly, ten times or more. V gene TRBV6-5 combines with J gene TRBJ1-6; the D is unclear. The CDR3 totals 12 residues. From germline, CDR1 is MNHEY and CDR2 SVGAGI. Trimming left V 6 bases short and J 6 bases short, with 6 bases between. The CDR3 sequence: CASRGFNSPLHF. The CDR3 nucleotides read TGTGCCAGCAGAGGGTTTAATTCACCCCTCCACTTT.

This clonotype has at least ten counts. The rearrangement uses TRBV7-2 and TRBJ2-3; D unclear. The CDR3 is 13 amino acids. Trimming took 1 base from V and 4 from J, leaving 6 bases between them. Germline-derived CDR1 and CDR2 are SGHTA and FQGNSA. The CDR3 is CASSLEVADTQYF. The CDR3 coding sequence is TGTGCCAGCAGCTTAGAAGTGGCAGATACGCAGTATTTT.

The V call is TRBV29-1, the J call TRBJ2-3, with D maybe TRBD1 (6 bases). The CDR3 extends over 13 amino acids. Per germline, CDR1 SQVTM and CDR2 ANQGSEA. V was trimmed by 5 bases and J by 3 bases, leaving 12 bases between them. The CDR3 sequence is CSVSIQGTDTQYF. CDR3 coding DNA: TGCAGCGTTTCCATACAGGGAACAGATACGCAGTATTTT.

This clonotype was picked up many times. The chain combines TRBV5-1 with TRBJ1-5; TRBD1 matches at 7 bases. The V gene end was trimmed by 4 bases and the J gene end by 4 bases; junction bases not matched to a gene: 5. Germline-derived CDR1 and CDR2 are SGHRS and YFSETQ. The CDR3 extends over 14 amino acids. The CDR3 here is CASSPGQPNQPQHF. CDR3 nucleotide sequence: TGCGCCAGCAGCCCGGGACAGCCGAATCAGCCCCAGCATTTT.

This clonotype came up many times. The V call is TRBV29-1, the J call TRBJ1-2; no definite D call. The CDR3 length is 13 residues. CDR1 SQVTM and CDR2 ANQGSEA come from the germline V gene. Trimming cost V 1 base and J 4 bases, with 10 bases left between them. The CDR3 region is CSVEGTAIYGYTF. CDR3 nucleotide sequence: TGCAGCGTTGAAGGGACGGCAATCTATGGCTACACCTTC.

The table lists this clonotype with many counts. CDR3 residues: CATSRQEMTEAFF. In DNA, the CDR3 is TGTGCCACCAGCAGACAGGAGATGACTGAAGCTTTCTTT. This chain uses TRBV15 with TRBJ1-1, with unresolved D. The germline CDR1 and CDR2 sequences are LNHNV and YYDKDF (reference sequence). V lost 2 bases, J lost 5 bases, and 9 bases lay in between. The CDR3 runs 13 residues.

This clonotype was detected many times. This chain joins TRBV20-1 and TRBJ2-3, with 11 nucleotides matching TRBD2. This CDR3 region has 18 residues. J was trimmed by 6 bases and V by 6 bases; bases with no gene match: 20. CDR1 and CDR2 from the germline V gene are DFQATT and SNEGSKA (reference sequence). The CDR3 DNA sequence: TGCAGTGCCCGGGAGGCCATGGGACTAGCGGCCCCCGTGGATACGCAGTATTTT. Translation gives CSAREAMGLAAPVDTQYF.